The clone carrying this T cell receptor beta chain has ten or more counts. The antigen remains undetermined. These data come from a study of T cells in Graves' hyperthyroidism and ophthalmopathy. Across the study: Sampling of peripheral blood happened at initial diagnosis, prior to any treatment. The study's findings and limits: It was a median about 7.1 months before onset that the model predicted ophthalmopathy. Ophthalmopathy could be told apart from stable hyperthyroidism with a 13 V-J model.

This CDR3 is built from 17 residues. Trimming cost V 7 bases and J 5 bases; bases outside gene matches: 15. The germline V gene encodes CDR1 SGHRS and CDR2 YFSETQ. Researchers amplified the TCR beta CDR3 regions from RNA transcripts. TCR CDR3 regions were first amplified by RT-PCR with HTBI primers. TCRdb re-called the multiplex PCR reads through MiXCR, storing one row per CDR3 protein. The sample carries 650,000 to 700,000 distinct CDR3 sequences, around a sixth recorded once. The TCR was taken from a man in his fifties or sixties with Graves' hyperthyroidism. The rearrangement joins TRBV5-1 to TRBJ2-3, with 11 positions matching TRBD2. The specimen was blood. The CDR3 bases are TGCGCCAGCCTACTAGCGGGAGAGAGCGGGCGAGGAGATACGCAGTATTTT. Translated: CASLLAGESGRGDTQYF.